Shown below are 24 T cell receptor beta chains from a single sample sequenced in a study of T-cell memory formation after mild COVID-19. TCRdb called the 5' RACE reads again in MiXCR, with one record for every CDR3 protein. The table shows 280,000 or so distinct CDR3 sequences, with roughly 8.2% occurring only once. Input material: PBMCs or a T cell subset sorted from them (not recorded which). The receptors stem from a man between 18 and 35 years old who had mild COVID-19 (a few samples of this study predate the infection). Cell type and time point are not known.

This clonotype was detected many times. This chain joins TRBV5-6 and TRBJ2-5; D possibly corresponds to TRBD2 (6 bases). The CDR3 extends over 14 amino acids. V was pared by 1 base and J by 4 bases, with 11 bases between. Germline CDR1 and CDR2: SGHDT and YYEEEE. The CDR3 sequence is CASSLFRGSETQYF. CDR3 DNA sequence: TGTGCCAGCAGCTTGTTCCGGGGGTCAGAGACCCAGTACTTC.

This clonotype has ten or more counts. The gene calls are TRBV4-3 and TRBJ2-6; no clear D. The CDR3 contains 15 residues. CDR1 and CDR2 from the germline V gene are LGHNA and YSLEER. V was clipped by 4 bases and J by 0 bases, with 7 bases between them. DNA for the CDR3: TGCGCCAGCAGCCCCCGAATCTCTGGGGCCAACGTCCTGACTTTC. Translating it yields CASSPRISGANVLTF.

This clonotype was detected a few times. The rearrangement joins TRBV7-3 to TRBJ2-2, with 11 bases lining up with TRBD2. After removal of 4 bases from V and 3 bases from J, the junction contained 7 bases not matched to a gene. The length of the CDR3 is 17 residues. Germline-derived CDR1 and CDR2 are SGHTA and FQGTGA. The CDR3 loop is CASSSSKLAGDTGELFF. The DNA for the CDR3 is TGTGCCAGCAGCTCTTCGAAACTAGCGGGGGACACCGGGGAGCTGTTTTTT.

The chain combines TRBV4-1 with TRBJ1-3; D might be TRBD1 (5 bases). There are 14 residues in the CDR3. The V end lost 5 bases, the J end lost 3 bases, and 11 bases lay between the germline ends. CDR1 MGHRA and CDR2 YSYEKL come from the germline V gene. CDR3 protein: CASSTPGYGNTIYF. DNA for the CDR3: TGCGCCAGCAGCACCCCAGGGTATGGAAACACCATATATTTT.

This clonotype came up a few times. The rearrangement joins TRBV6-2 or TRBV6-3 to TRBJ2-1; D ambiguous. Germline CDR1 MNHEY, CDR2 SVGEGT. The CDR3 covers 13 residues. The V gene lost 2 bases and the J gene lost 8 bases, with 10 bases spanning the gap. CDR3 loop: CASSYGIAHEQFF. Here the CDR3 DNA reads TGTGCCAGCAGTTACGGCATAGCCCATGAGCAGTTCTTC.

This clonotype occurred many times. In DNA, the CDR3 is TGTGCCAGCTCACCACCTGTGGGGCAGTCGAACACTGAAGCTTTCTTT. This translates into CASSPPVGQSNTEAFF. The chain recombines TRBV18 with TRBJ1-1, with a possible D match to TRBD1 (5 bases). There are 16 residues in the CDR3. CDR1 is KGHSH and CDR2 is LQKENI in the germline V gene. V lost 0 bases and J lost 1, with 12 bases in between.

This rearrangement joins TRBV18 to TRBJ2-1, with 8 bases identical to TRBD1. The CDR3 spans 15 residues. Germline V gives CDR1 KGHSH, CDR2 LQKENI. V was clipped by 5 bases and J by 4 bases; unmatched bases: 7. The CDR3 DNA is TGTGCCAGCTCATCTCCAGGGGGCGCGTACAATGAGCAGTTCTTC. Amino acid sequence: CASSSPGGAYNEQFF.

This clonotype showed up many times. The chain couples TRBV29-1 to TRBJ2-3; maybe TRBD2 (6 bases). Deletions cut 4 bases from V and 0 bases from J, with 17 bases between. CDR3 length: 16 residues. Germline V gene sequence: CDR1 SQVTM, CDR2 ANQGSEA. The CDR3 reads CSVVVWDSASTDTQYF. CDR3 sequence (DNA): TGCAGCGTTGTAGTTTGGGACTCGGCTAGCACAGATACGCAGTATTTT.

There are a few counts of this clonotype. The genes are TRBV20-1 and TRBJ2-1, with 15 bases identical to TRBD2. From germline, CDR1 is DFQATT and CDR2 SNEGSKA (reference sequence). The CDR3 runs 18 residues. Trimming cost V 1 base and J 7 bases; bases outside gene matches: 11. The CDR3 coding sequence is TGCAGTGCTAGAGCTGTTGGGACTAGCGGGGGGCAGGAAAATGAGCAGTTCTTC. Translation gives CSARAVGTSGGQENEQFF.

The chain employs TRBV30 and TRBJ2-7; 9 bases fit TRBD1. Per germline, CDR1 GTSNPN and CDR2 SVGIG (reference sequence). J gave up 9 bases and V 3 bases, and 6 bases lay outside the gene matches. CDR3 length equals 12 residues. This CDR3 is CAWSSQGAGQYF. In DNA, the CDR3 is TGTGCCTGGAGCTCACAGGGGGCTGGGCAGTACTTC.

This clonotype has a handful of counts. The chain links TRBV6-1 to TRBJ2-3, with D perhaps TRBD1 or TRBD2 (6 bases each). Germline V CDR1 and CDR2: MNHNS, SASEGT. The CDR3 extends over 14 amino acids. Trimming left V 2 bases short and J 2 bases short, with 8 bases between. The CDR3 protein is CASSEWGATDTQYF. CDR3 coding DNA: TGTGCCAGCAGTGAATGGGGGGCCACAGATACGCAGTATTTT.

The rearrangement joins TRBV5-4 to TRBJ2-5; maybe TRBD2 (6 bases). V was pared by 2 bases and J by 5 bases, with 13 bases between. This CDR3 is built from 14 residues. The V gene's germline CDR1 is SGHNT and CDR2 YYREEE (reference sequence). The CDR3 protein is CASSFRGTRETQYF. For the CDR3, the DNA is TGTGCCAGCAGCTTTCGGGGGACCAGGGAGACCCAGTACTTC. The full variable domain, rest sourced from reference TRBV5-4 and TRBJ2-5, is ETGVTQSPTHLIKTRGQQVTLRCSSQSGHNTVSWYQQALGQGPQFIFQYYREEENGRGNFPPRFSGLQFPNYSSELNVNALELDDSALYLCASSFRGTRETQYFGPGTRLLVL.

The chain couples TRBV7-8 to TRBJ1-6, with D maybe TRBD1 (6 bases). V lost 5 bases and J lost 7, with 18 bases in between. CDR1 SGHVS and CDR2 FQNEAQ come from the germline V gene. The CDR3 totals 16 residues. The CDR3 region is CASSRPFAQGNSPLHF. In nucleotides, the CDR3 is TGTGCCAGCAGCCGTCCCTTTGCACAGGGAAATTCACCCCTCCACTTT.

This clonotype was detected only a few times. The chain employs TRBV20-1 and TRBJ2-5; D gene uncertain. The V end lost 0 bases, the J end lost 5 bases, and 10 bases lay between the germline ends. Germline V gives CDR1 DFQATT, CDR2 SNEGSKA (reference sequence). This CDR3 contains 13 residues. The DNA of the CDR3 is TGCAGTGCTAGAGAGGCGCTACTGGAGACCCAGTACTTC. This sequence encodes CSAREALLETQYF.

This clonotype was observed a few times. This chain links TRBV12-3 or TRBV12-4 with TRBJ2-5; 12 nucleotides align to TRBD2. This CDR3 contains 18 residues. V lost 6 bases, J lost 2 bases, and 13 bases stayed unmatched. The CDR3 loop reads CASSQGRETSGRQETQYF. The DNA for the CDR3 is TGTGCCAGCAGCCAGGGGCGTGAGACTAGCGGGAGACAAGAGACCCAGTACTTC.

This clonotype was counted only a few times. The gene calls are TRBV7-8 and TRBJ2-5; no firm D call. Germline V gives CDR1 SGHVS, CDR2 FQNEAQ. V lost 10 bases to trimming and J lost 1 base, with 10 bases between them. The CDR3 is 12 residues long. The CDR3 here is CATRHFQETQYF. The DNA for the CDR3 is TGTGCCACCCGCCACTTCCAAGAGACCCAGTACTTC.

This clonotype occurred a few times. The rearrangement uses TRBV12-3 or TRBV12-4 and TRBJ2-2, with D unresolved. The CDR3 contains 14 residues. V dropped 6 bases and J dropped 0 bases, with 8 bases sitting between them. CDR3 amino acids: CASRGAANTGELFF. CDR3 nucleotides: TGTGCCAGCAGAGGCGCAGCGAACACCGGGGAGCTGTTTTTT.

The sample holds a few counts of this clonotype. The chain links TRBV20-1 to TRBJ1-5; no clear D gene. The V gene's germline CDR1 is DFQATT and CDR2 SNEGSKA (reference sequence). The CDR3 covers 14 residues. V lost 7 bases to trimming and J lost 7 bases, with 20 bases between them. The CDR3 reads CSVVTRGGRQPQHF. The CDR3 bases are TGCAGTGTCGTAACCCGGGGAGGTAGGCAGCCCCAGCATTTT.

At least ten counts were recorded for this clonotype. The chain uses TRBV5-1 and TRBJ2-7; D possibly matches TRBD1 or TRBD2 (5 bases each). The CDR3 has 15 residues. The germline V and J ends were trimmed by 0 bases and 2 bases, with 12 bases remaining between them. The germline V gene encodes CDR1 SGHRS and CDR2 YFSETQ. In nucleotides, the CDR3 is TGCGCCAGCAGCTTGGGAGGGGCGTGGGCCTACGAGCAGTACTTC. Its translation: CASSLGGAWAYEQYF.

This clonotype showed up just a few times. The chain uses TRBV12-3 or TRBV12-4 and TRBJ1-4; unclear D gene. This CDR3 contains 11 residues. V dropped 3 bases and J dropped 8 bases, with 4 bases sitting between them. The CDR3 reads CASSFREKLFF. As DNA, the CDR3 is TGTGCCAGCAGTTTTCGCGAAAAACTGTTTTTT.

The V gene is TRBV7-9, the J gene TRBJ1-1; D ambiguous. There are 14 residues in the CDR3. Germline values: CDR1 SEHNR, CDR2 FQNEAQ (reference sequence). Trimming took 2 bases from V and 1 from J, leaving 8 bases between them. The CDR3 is CASSLWQTNTEAFF. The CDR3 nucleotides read TGTGCCAGCAGCTTATGGCAGACGAACACTGAAGCTTTCTTT.

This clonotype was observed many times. The CDR3 is CASSYRARDTQYF. The CDR3 DNA is TGTGCCAGCAGTTACCGGGCTAGGGATACGCAGTATTTT. The chain carries TRBV6-5 and TRBJ2-3; D uncertain. V dropped 2 bases and J dropped 6 bases, with 9 bases sitting between them. The CDR3 extends over 13 amino acids. CDR1 is MNHEY and CDR2 is SVGAGI in the germline V gene.

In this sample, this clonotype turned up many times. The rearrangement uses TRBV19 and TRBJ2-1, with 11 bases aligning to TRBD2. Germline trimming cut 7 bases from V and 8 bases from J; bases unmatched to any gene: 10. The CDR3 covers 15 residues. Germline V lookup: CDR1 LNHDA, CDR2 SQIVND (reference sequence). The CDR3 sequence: CASTPRLAGRDEQFF. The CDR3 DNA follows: TGTGCCAGTACCCCACGACTAGCGGGGAGGGATGAGCAGTTCTTC.

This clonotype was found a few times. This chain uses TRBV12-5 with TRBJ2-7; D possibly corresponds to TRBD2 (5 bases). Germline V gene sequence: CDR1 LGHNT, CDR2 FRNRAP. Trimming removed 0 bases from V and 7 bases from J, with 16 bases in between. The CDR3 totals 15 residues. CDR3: CASGLVLGGGEEQYF. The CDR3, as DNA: TGTGCTAGTGGTTTGGTCCTCGGTGGAGGAGAGGAGCAGTACTTC.